These T cell receptor beta chains were read from a single sample in a study of OX40 agonist ivuxolimab in advanced cancers. Clones were read by immunoSEQ multiplex PCR, and TCRdb kept only the in-frame ones, dropping some. This table has some 94,000 clones, around 96% appearing once. The input for sequencing was CD4+ or CD8+ T cells sorted from blood, taken in a trial of the OX40 agonist ivuxolimab. The receptors were gathered from an adult with an advanced solid tumor such as melanoma, head and neck, liver or kidney cancer. Both conserved end residues are part of each CDR3. D genes are given only for firm matches. Size tells how often a clone was seen (once, few, many) or the class of an expanded clone, and some rows leave it out.

>TRBD1|TRBJ2-5|TRBV6-5|.
CASSYSGTGMETQYF
TGTGCCAGCAGTTACTCCGGGACAGGCATGGAGACCCAGTACTTC
>.|TRBJ2-3|TRBV6-1|.
CASSEVPTDTQYF
TGTGCCAGCAGTGAAGTACCCACAGATACGCAGTATTTT
>.|TRBJ2-7|TRBV6-6|.
CASSHSGSSYEQYF
TGTGCCAGCAGCCACTCAGGGAGCTCCTACGAGCAGTACTTC
>.|TRBJ2-2|TRBV4-3|.
CASSQDAGTGELFF
TGCGCCAGCAGCCAAGATGCAGGGACCGGGGAGCTGTTTTTT
>.|TRBJ2-1|TRBV19|.
CASTPGSWGSSGVFF
TGTGCCAGTACCCCAGGGTCCTGGGGGAGCAGTGGTGTGTTCTTC
>TRBD2|TRBJ2-3|TRBV19|.
CASSILAGSDTQYF
TGTGCCAGTAGTATACTAGCGGGATCAGATACGCAGTATTTT
>.|TRBJ2-7|TRBV7-9|.
CASSNRDRSYEQYF
TGTGCCAGCAGCAACCGGGACCGCTCCTACGAGCAGTACTTC
>TRBD1|TRBJ1-1|TRBV18|.
CASSPRGDMNTEAFF
TGTGCCAGCTCACCCAGGGGGGACATGAACACTGAAGCTTTCTTT
>.|TRBJ1-4|TRBV27|.
CASSTQTGAGVGEKLFF
TGTGCCAGCAGTACCCAAACGGGCGCAGGGGTTGGCGAAAAACTGTTTTTT
>.|TRBJ2-1|TRBV27|.
CASSPEGGLQFF
TGTGCCAGCAGTCCCGAGGGGGGACTACAGTTCTTC
>.|TRBJ1-1|TRBV14|.
CASRFGWADTEAFF
TGTGCCAGCAGATTTGGATGGGCGGACACTGAAGCTTTCTTT
>TRBD2|TRBJ2-7|TRBV7-3|.
CASADSGDSSYEQYF
TGTGCCAGCGCAGATAGCGGGGATAGCTCCTACGAGCAGTACTTC
>.|TRBJ1-2|TRBV2|.
CASSDIGRQIYGYTF
TGTGCCAGCAGTGATATAGGCAGGCAGATCTATGGCTACACCTTC
>TRBD1|TRBJ1-2|TRBV27|.
CASSLTGDYGYTF
TGTGCCAGCAGCCTAACAGGGGACTATGGCTACACCTTC
>TRBD1|TRBJ1-1|TRBV6-6|.
CASSYSGQEAFF
TGTGCCAGCAGTTACTCGGGACAGGAAGCTTTCTTT
>.|TRBJ1-1|TRBV6-6|once
CASSYSGLLNTEAFF
TGTGCCAGCAGTTACTCGGGTCTACTGAACACTGAAGCTTTCTTT
>.|TRBJ2-7|TRBV6-5|.
CASSYQGAYEQYF
TGTGCCAGCAGTTACCAGGGAGCCTACGAGCAGTACTTC
>TRBD1|TRBJ2-7|TRBV19|.
CASSIGTVVYEQYF
TGTGCCAGTAGTATCGGGACAGTGGTCTACGAGCAGTACTTC
>.|TRBJ1-3|TRBV9|once
CASSPPVVAGNTIYF
TGTGCCAGCAGCCCCCCGGTGGTGGCAGGGAACACCATATATTTT
>.|TRBJ1-1|TRBV19|.
CASSIGGRALTEAFF
TGTGCCAGTAGTATAGGAGGCAGAGCCCTCACTGAAGCTTTCTTT
>TRBD1|TRBJ1-6|TRBV5-5|.
CASSSGQGSSPLHF
TGTGCCAGCAGCTCAGGACAGGGCTCTTCACCCCTCCACTTT
>TRBD1|TRBJ1-5|TRBV9|.
CASSLGTGRQPQHF
TGTGCCAGCAGCCTAGGGACAGGGCGGCAGCCCCAGCATTTT
>.|TRBJ2-7|TRBV2|.
CASSVQGGSPAGYEQYF
TGTGCCAGCAGTGTCCAGGGGGGCTCCCCCGCTGGGTACGAGCAGTACTTC
>.|TRBJ1-5|TRBV29-1|few
CSATPGFNQPQHF
TGCAGCGCGACGCCGGGATTTAATCAGCCCCAGCATTTT